The rows below give T cell receptor beta chains drawn from one sample of a study of T-cell memory formation after mild COVID-19. TCRdb passed the 5' RACE reads through MiXCR, listing each CDR3 protein once. The sample holds approximately 300,000 distinct CDR3 sequences, roughly 15% seen once. The specimen was PBMCs or a T cell subset sorted from them (not recorded which). The receptors stem from a man aged 18-30 years who had mild COVID-19 (a few samples of this study predate the infection). Cell type and time point are not known. The CDR3 runs from the conserved cysteine through the conserved F or W. D genes are given only for firm matches. Not every row has a clone size; where given, it reads once, few, many or a size class.

J gene,D gene,clone size,V gene,CDR3 DNA,CDR3 protein
TRBJ1-1,TRBD1,-,TRBV6-5,TGTGCCAGCAGTTACACCAGGGGGGGGAACACTGAAGCTTTCTTT,CASSYTRGGNTEAFF
TRBJ1-5,-,-,TRBV7-6,TGTGCCAGCAGCTTAAATCAGGTTCAGCCCCAGCATTTT,CASSLNQVQPQHF
TRBJ2-1,TRBD2,few,TRBV6-1,TGTGCCAGCACCCGGGGGGACCGACCCTACAATGAGCAGTTCTTC,CASTRGDRPYNEQFF
TRBJ1-1,-,-,TRBV12-3/TRBV12-4,TGTGCCAGCAGTTTAAAAGGACAGCTTAACACTGAAGCTTTCTTT,CASSLKGQLNTEAFF
TRBJ2-5,-,few,TRBV29-1,TGCAGCGTTGTTTGGGGGGCGGGAGAGACCCAGTACTTC,CSVVWGAGETQYF
TRBJ2-6,-,-,TRBV5-1,TGCGCCAGCAGCTTACTAGCCTCTGGGGCCAACGTCCTGACTTTC,CASSLLASGANVLTF
TRBJ2-3,-,-,TRBV6-2/TRBV6-3,TGTGCCAGCGAGAACAGTGCGGAAAACACAGATACGCAGTATTTT,CASENSAENTDTQYF
TRBJ1-4,-,many,TRBV7-2,TGTGCCAGCAGCTTAGATGCAACTAATGAAAAACTGTTTTTT,CASSLDATNEKLFF
TRBJ1-3,-,few,TRBV6-5,TGTGCCAGCAGTTACTCGAGTACAGGGAGGGACACCATATATTTT,CASSYSSTGRDTIYF
TRBJ2-7,TRBD2,few,TRBV4-3,TGCGCCAGCAGCCAGTCTACTAGCGGGGGGAATTACGAGCAGTACTTC,CASSQSTSGGNYEQYF
TRBJ1-4,-,few,TRBV29-1,TGCAGCGTGGCATACTGGAATGACGATGAAAAACTGTTTTTT,CSVAYWNDDEKLFF
TRBJ2-3,TRBD2,few,TRBV5-1,TGCGCCAGCAGCCCTGTAGCGGGGGGGCCCGAAACAGATACGCAGTATTTT,CASSPVAGGPETDTQYF
TRBJ2-7,-,-,TRBV6-5,TGTGCCAGCAGTTACTCGAGAGGGAGCTCCTACGAGCAGTACTTC,CASSYSRGSSYEQYF
TRBJ2-3,TRBD2,few,TRBV20-1,TGCAGTGCTAGGGCTAGCGGGGGCCCTGTCCCATACACAGATACGCAGTATTTT,CSARASGGPVPYTDTQYF
TRBJ2-4,-,few,TRBV7-2,TGTGCCAGCAGCTTCCCAGGGGGGCTAGCCAAAAACATTCAGTACTTC,CASSFPGGLAKNIQYF
TRBJ1-4,-,-,TRBV9,TGTGCCAGCAGCGTAGATGCAGGGGTTAATGAAAAACTGTTTTTT,CASSVDAGVNEKLFF
TRBJ1-2,-,few,TRBV6-1,TGTGCCAGCAGTGAAGTACCAGGGGATGGCGGCTACACCTTC,CASSEVPGDGGYTF
TRBJ2-3,-,-,TRBV11-2,TGTGCCAGCAGCTTAAGAGGAACGTTCGGCACAGATACGCAGTATTTT,CASSLRGTFGTDTQYF
TRBJ2-7,-,many,TRBV12-3/TRBV12-4,TGTGCCAGCACCCGGGGCTACGAGCAGTACTTC,CASTRGYEQYF
TRBJ2-3,-,-,TRBV18,TGTGCCAGCTCACCACTCTCTTCGGGCGGCACAGATACGCAGTATTTT,CASSPLSSGGTDTQYF
TRBJ1-4,TRBD1,few,TRBV9,TGTGCCAGCAGCGTAGTGGGACAGGTGATCCGGGGTGAAAAACTGTTTTTT,CASSVVGQVIRGEKLFF
TRBJ2-7,TRBD2,-,TRBV7-2,TGTGCCAGCAGCTCCAAGCCCCGACTAGCGGGTACCTCCTACGAGCAGTACTTC,CASSSKPRLAGTSYEQYF
TRBJ2-5,-,-,TRBV7-7,TGTGCTAGCAGCGCGGGGACCGGGGAGACCCAGTACTTC,CASSAGTGETQYF
TRBJ2-3,-,-,TRBV11-3,TGTGCCAACCTGGTAGGGGGGGCTACTAGATGCGCAGATACGCAGTATTTT,CANLVGGATRCADTQYF
TRBJ2-1,-,-,TRBV18,TGTGCCAGCTCACCAGGGCCACTCAATGAGCAGTTCTTC,CASSPGPLNEQFF
TRBJ2-1,TRBD2,many,TRBV6-4,TGTGCCAGCAGTCCGACTAGCGACAATGAGCAGTTCTTC,CASSPTSDNEQFF
TRBJ2-7,-,few,TRBV6-5,TGTGCCAGCAGTTACGCACACCGTTTCCTCTACGAGCAGTACTTC,CASSYAHRFLYEQYF
TRBJ2-1,TRBD1,-,TRBV9,TGTGCCAGCACCCGGACAGGGTTTAGCTCCTACAATGAGCAGTTCTTC,CASTRTGFSSYNEQFF
TRBJ2-2,TRBD2,few,TRBV5-1,TGCGCCAGCAGCGCGGGGGGGCCGAACACCGGGGAGCTGTTTTTT,CASSAGGPNTGELFF
TRBJ1-2,-,-,TRBV9,TGTGCCAGCAGCGTAGGTGGAGGAACGAATGGCTACACCTTC,CASSVGGGTNGYTF
TRBJ1-2,-,-,TRBV28,TGTGCCAGCAGCCGGTATTCGGAAGGCTACACCTTC,CASSRYSEGYTF
TRBJ1-6,-,few,TRBV7-2,TGTGCCAGCAGCTCGAGACAGTACGGTTATAATTCACCCCTCCACTTT,CASSSRQYGYNSPLHF
TRBJ2-1,-,many,TRBV4-2,TGTGCCAGCAGCCAGTCGACAGGACGCTCCTACAATGAGCAGTTCTTC,CASSQSTGRSYNEQFF
TRBJ1-1,TRBD1,-,TRBV5-1,TGCGCCAGCAGCGTCAGGGGACAGGGGTTCACTGAAGCTTTCTTT,CASSVRGQGFTEAFF
TRBJ2-7,-,few,TRBV12-3/TRBV12-4,TGTGCCCCCGACGTATGGGTCTACGAGCAGTACTTC,CAPDVWVYEQYF
TRBJ1-5,-,many,TRBV12-3/TRBV12-4,TGTGCCAGCAGTTTATGGCTTCGCCCGGAGGCGGGTCAGCCCCAGCATTTT,CASSLWLRPEAGQPQHF
TRBJ2-3,TRBD2,-,TRBV4-3,TGCGCCAGCAGCCCTCAGGTAGCGGGGGATAGCACAGATACGCAGTATTTT,CASSPQVAGDSTDTQYF
TRBJ1-2,-,-,TRBV4-3,TGCGCCAGCAGCCAAGATGCCGGGGCAGATCTAAGGGTTGGAACCTTC,CASSQDAGADLRVGTF
TRBJ1-5,-,-,TRBV2,TGTGCCAGCAGTGAGGCTGGGCCCCAGCATTTT,CASSEAGPQHF
TRBJ1-6,TRBD1,-,TRBV5-1,TGCGCCAGCAGCTTGGCCAGGTCATCGCAGGGGGAAAATTCACCCCTCCACTTT,CASSLARSSQGENSPLHF
TRBJ2-2,TRBD1,-,TRBV7-2,TGTGCCAGCAGCTTTACAGGGGCGAGGACCGGGGAGCTGTTTTTT,CASSFTGARTGELFF
TRBJ2-5,-,-,TRBV20-1,TGCAGTGCTAGCCGGACAGCCAAACAAGAGACCCAGTACTTC,CSASRTAKQETQYF
TRBJ1-1,-,-,TRBV29-1,TGCAGCGTTGAAGGCAGTACCATGAACACTGAAGCTTTCTTT,CSVEGSTMNTEAFF
TRBJ1-5,TRBD1,-,TRBV20-1,TGCAGTGCTAGACCCGACAGGGAGAGTCAGCCCCAGCATTTT,CSARPDRESQPQHF
TRBJ2-5,TRBD2,few,TRBV9,TGTGCCAGCAGCGTAGAACTAGCGGAAGAGACCCAGTACTTC,CASSVELAEETQYF
TRBJ2-2,-,few,TRBV5-1,TGCGCCAGCACAACGGACCGGGAGCTGTTTTTT,CASTTDRELFF
TRBJ1-1,-,few,TRBV5-1,TGCGCCAGCAGCTTGGCCGGACAGCTTCTGAACACTGAAGCTTTCTTT,CASSLAGQLLNTEAFF
TRBJ2-3,-,-,TRBV6-1,TGTGCCAGCATACTGGCCCTCACAGATACGCAGTATTTT,CASILALTDTQYF
TRBJ1-2,TRBD1,many,TRBV6-2/TRBV6-3,TGTGCCAGCAGTCAATCATCGACAGGGGATTCCAGCTATGGCTACACCTTC,CASSQSSTGDSSYGYTF
TRBJ2-5,-,few,TRBV24-1,TGTGCCACCAGTGATAAATTCCGAGGGGGGGGAGAGACCCAGTACTTC,CATSDKFRGGGETQYF
TRBJ2-4,-,few,TRBV6-6,TGTGCCCTTTTTCTCGACATTCAGTACTTC,CALFLDIQYF
TRBJ1-5,-,-,TRBV6-5,TGTGCCAGCAGTTACGCAGGGCCCTATAGCAATCAGCCCCAGCATTTT,CASSYAGPYSNQPQHF
TRBJ2-3,-,few,TRBV7-3,TGTGCCAGCAGCTTAACCCGGGGAGGGGGGACAGATACGCAGTATTTT,CASSLTRGGGTDTQYF
TRBJ2-3,-,many,TRBV5-1,TGCGCCAGCAGCTTGGAGTCTTACATACAGATAAAGCAGTATTTT,CASSLESYIQIKQYF
TRBJ1-4,-,-,TRBV4-3,TGCGCCAGCAGCCAAGGTGGGGTCGGGGAAAAACTGTTTTTT,CASSQGGVGEKLFF
TRBJ2-5,-,-,TRBV12-3/TRBV12-4,TGTGCCAGCAGTCAAAACCAAGAGACCCAGTACTTC,CASSQNQETQYF
TRBJ1-2,-,few,TRBV5-6,TGTGCCAGCAGCTTGGTTCAGGGAGCACGGGATGGCTACACCTTC,CASSLVQGARDGYTF
TRBJ2-1,-,few,TRBV18,TGTGCCAGCTCACCACGGACAGCAAATGAGCAGTTCTTC,CASSPRTANEQFF
TRBJ2-5,-,-,TRBV12-3/TRBV12-4,TGTGCCAGCAGTTTACAGAGTCCAGAGACCCAGTACTTC,CASSLQSPETQYF